This T cell receptor (beta chain) was sequenced during a study of blood T cell repertoires in COVID-19. For the study at large: The United States, Italy and Spain supplied acute and convalescent COVID-19 samples.

Data came from immunoSEQ multiplex PCR; TCRdb stores just in-frame clones and leaves some out. The data contain a few hundred thousand clones, 80% to 90% of them singletons. The sequence derives from a woman aged 45-59 years with acute or convalescent COVID-19. The sequenced material came from peripheral blood.

The CDR3 nucleotides are TGTGCCAGCAGAAGGACAGGCAATCAGCCCCAGCATTTT. Translation: CASRRTGNQPQHF. The V and J genes are TRBV12-3 or TRBV12-4 and TRBJ1-5; TRBD1 is a possible D gene (6 bases). The V gene lost 6 bases and the J gene lost 2 bases, with 8 bases spanning the gap. The CDR3 length is 13 residues.